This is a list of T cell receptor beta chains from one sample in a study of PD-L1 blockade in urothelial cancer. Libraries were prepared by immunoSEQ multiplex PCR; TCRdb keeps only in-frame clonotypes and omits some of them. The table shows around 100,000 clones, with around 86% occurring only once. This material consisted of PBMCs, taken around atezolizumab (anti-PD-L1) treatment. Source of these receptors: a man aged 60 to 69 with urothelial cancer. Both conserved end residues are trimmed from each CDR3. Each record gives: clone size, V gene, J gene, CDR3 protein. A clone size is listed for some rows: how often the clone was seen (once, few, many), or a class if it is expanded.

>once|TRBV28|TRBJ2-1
ASSLWGGGSGNEQF
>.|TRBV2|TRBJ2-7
ASSGAAGGN
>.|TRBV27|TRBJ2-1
ASSGREGRSSYNEQF
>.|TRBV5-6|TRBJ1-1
ASHEEGIAF
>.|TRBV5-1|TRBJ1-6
ASSLAWQGGSYNSPLH
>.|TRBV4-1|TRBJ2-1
ASSRGGLAGTYNEQF
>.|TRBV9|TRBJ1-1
ASSFGLGAFDEAF
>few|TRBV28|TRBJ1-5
ASSWDRDQPQH
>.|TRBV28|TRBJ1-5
ASRTGTLNQPQH
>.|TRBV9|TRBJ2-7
ASSYGAPGYEQY
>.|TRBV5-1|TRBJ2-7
ASSLAPSEQY
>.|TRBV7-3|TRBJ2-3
ASSQTSGSTDTQY
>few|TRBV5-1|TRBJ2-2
ASSARENPNTGELF
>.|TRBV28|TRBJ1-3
ASSLSSGNTIY
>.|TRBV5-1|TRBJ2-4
ASSTGQGENIQY
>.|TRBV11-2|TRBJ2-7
ASSPVWGRGEQY
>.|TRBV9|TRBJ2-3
ASSFSGGGRTDTQY
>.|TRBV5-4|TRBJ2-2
ASSMGLAGGDTGELF
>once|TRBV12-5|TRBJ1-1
ASGLVPKLQGNTEAF
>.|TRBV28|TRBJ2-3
ASSPWMAGTDTQY
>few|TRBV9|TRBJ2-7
ASSVTSGLDEQY
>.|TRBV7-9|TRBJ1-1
ASSDRQGAEAF
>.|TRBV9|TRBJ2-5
ASSVESRGGAETQY
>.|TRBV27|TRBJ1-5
ASSFMTGGGQPQH
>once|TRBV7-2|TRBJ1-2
ASSWGEGYGYT
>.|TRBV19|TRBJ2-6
ASKKRHSGANVLT
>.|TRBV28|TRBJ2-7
ASSGAGGPYEQY
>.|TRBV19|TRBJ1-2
ASNPHAGYRWGYT
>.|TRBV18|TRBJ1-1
ASSSDAALNTEAF
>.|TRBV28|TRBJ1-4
ASSSSSGLGEKLF
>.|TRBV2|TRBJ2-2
ASSGQGAGELF
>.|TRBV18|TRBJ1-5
ASSPLADQPQH
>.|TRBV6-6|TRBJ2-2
ASKGLAGVVPGELF
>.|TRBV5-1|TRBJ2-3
ASSLEGQLNTQY
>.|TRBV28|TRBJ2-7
ASSFAGLSREQY
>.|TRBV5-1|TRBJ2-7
ASSFNPGSQAGEQY
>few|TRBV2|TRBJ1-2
ASTGDYGYT
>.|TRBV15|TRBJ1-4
ATEAWGGDEKLF
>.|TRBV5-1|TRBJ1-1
ASSEGGGTTEAF
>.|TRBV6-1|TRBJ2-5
ASSELQVRRETQY
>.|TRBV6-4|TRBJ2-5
ASSDPRTTQETQY
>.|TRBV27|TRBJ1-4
ASSRGRANEKLF
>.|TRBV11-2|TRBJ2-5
ASSLGGHSGRPETQY
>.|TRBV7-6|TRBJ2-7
ASSSDRSYEQY
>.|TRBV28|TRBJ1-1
ASSFALVDTMNTEAF
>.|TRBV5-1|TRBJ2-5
ASTSSGSQETQY